These 30 T cell receptor beta chains were sequenced from one sample in a study of cytomegalovirus exposure and HLA in healthy donors. The PCR had 60 Vbeta and 13 Jbeta primers. Data came from immunoSEQ multiplex PCR; TCRdb stores just in-frame clones and leaves some out. The sample includes about 170,000 clones, 60% to 85% of them seen just once. The specimen sequenced was PBMCs. These TCRs come from a female donor in good health and CMV-seronegative.

The rearrangement joins TRBV29-1 to TRBJ2-5; perhaps TRBD2 as D (6 bases). Gene TRBJ2-7 matches the end of the DNA better, so the J call may be wrong. Per germline, CDR1 SQVTM and CDR2 ANQGSEA. This CDR3 spans 11 amino acids. CDR3 in DNA: TGCAGCACTACCTGGGGAGGCGAGCAGTACTTC. The encoded protein is CSTTWGGEQYF.

In this sample, this clone turned up once. The gene calls are TRBV30 and TRBJ2-4; D call uncertain. The V gene lost 1 base and the J gene lost 0 bases, with 4 bases spanning the gap. Germline V lookup: CDR1 GTSNPN, CDR2 SVGIG (reference sequence). The CDR3 totals 13 residues. In DNA, the CDR3 is TGTGCCTGGAGTGGACTAGCCAAAAACATTCAGTACTTC. Protein: CAWSGLAKNIQYF.

The V call is TRBV13, the J call TRBJ2-1; TRBD2 aligns across 15 bases. The trim removed 4 bases at V and 6 bases at J, leaving 1 base unmatched. This CDR3 contains 15 residues. Germline V gene lookup returns CDR1 PRHDT and CDR2 FYEKMQ (reference sequence). The chain's CDR3 is CASSSGLAGGNEQFF. CDR3 nucleotides: TGTGCCAGCAGCTCGGGACTAGCGGGAGGCAATGAGCAGTTCTTC.

CDR3 in amino acids: CASSSERGLHYEQYF. The CDR3 DNA follows: TGTGCCAGCAGCTCTGAGCGGGGGCTCCACTACGAGCAGTACTTC. The chain joins TRBV6-1 to TRBJ2-7; 8 bases are shared with TRBD2. Germline trimming cut 6 bases from V and 3 bases from J; bases unmatched to any gene: 10. The germline V gene has CDR1 MNHNS and CDR2 SASEGT. The CDR3 sequence is 15 residues long.

The chain links TRBV5-1 to TRBJ2-7, with D tentatively TRBD2 (5 bases). In germline, CDR1 is SGHRS, CDR2 YFSETQ. CDR3 size: 14 residues. V dropped 0 bases and J dropped 1 base, with 8 bases sitting between them. CDR3 residues: CASSLVGESYEQYF. The CDR3 coding sequence is TGCGCCAGCAGCTTGGTGGGAGAATCCTACGAGCAGTACTTC.

The V gene is TRBV19, the J gene TRBJ2-5, with 12 bases that match TRBD1. In germline, CDR1 is LNHDA, CDR2 SQIVND (reference sequence). This CDR3 contains 15 residues. With 5 bases clipped from V and 5 bases from J, the junction kept 6 bases outside the gene matches. The CDR3 spells CASSQGQGAGETQYF. As DNA, the CDR3 is TGTGCCAGTAGTCAGGGACAGGGGGCCGGGGAGACCCAGTACTTC.

This clone was observed a single time. V gene TRBV9 combines with J gene TRBJ2-7; TRBD1 matches 12 bases. V dropped 0 bases and J dropped 6; count of bases not matched to a gene: 4. Germline lookup yields CDR1 SGDLS and CDR2 YYNGEE. The CDR3 sequence is 15 residues long. CDR3 bases: TGTGCCAGCAGCGTAGAAGCGGGACAGGGGGCCGAGCAGTACTTC. Translated: CASSVEAGQGAEQYF.

CDR3 amino acids: CASSVLTGATDTQYF. The CDR3 DNA reads TGTGCCAGCAGTGTTCTAACCGGTGCGACAGATACGCAGTATTTT. V gene TRBV6-1 combines with J gene TRBJ2-3; D ambiguous. Trimming cost V 4 bases and J 3 bases, with 14 bases left between them. From germline, CDR1 is MNHNS and CDR2 SASEGT. This CDR3 comprises 15 residues.

This chain uses TRBV9 with TRBJ2-5; unclear D gene. V lost 0 bases and J 5 bases, leaving 14 bases between the germline ends. The CDR3 runs to 15 residues. Germline CDR1 is SGDLS and CDR2 is YYNGEE. The CDR3 loop is CASSVAPHGWETQYF. In nucleotides, the CDR3 is TGTGCCAGCAGCGTAGCCCCCCACGGGTGGGAGACCCAGTACTTC.

A single count supports this clone. The chain recombines TRBV7-2 with TRBJ2-7; TRBD2 aligns across 13 bases. The V gene end was trimmed by 6 bases and the J gene end by 7 bases; junction bases not matched to a gene: 9. The V gene's germline CDR1 is SGHTA and CDR2 FQGNSA. This CDR3 has 15 residues. The CDR3 region is CASRSILAGGQEQYF. CDR3 DNA sequence: TGTGCCAGCAGATCTATACTAGCGGGGGGGCAAGAGCAGTACTTC.

The V gene is TRBV2, the J gene TRBJ2-1; 8 nucleotides match TRBD2. With V trimmed by 8 bases and J by 0 bases, 0 bases remained unmatched. Germline V gene lookup returns CDR1 SNHLY and CDR2 FYNNEI. The CDR3 has 13 residues. The CDR3 DNA reads TGTGCCAGCCTAGCGGGCTCCTACAATGAGCAGTTCTTC. The encoded protein is CASLAGSYNEQFF.

The sample holds a few counts of this clone. V and J are TRBV30 and TRBJ1-1; no firm D call. The length of the CDR3 is 10 residues. V shed 2 bases and J shed 5 bases, with 3 bases lying between them. CDR1 is GTSNPN, CDR2 SVGIG, per germline (reference sequence). The CDR3 sequence: CAWSSTEAFF. DNA for the CDR3: TGTGCCTGGAGTTCGACTGAAGCTTTCTTT.

The rearrangement uses TRBV5-4 and TRBJ1-5; no clear D gene. CDR1 is SGHNT, CDR2 YYREEE, per germline (reference sequence). The CDR3 loop spans 14 amino acids. V gave up 0 bases and J gave up 6 bases, with 10 bases separating them. CDR3 nucleotide sequence: TGTGCCAGCAGCTTGGGGGCAGGCCTTCAGCCCCAGCATTTT. Its protein product is CASSLGAGLQPQHF.

This clone was picked up one time. The chain combines TRBV25-1 with TRBJ1-1; no clear D gene. Trimming left V 3 bases short and J 6 bases short, with 11 bases between. The CDR3 runs to 13 residues. Germline lookup yields CDR1 MGHDK and CDR2 SYGVNS. CDR3 protein: CASSDRSFAEAFF. The CDR3 bases are TGTGCCAGCAGTGATAGGAGTTTCGCTGAAGCTTTCTTT.

The V gene is TRBV15, the J gene TRBJ1-1; D gene unclear. This CDR3 region has 14 residues. From germline, CDR1 is LNHNV and CDR2 YYDKDF (reference sequence). Trimming shortened V by 7 bases and J by 3 bases, and 15 bases separated the two germline ends. CDR3 bases: TGTGCCACCAACCGCGGGATTGGGGACACTGAAGCTTTCTTT. Translated, it gives CATNRGIGDTEAFF.

The chain combines TRBV4-1 with TRBJ1-1, with D maybe TRBD1 (5 bases). The CDR3 is made up of 14 amino acids. The V and J ends lost 7 bases and 11 bases respectively, with 23 bases between them. Germline assignment: CDR1 MGHRA and CDR2 YSYEKL. CDR3 sequence: CASNLPGREGRAFF. DNA for the CDR3: TGCGCCAGCAACCTCCCGGGACGGGAGGGGAGGGCTTTCTTT.

The chain joins TRBV7-9 to TRBJ1-1; D is perhaps TRBD1 (5 bases). Trimming pared 3 bases from V and 4 bases from J, leaving 9 bases between. Germline V gene data show CDR1 as SEHNR and CDR2 as FQNEAQ (reference sequence). The CDR3 is 13 residues long. The CDR3 is CASSFDRATEAFF. The CDR3 region has the DNA TGTGCCAGCAGCTTCGACAGAGCCACTGAAGCTTTCTTT. Using reference TRBV7-9 and TRBJ1-1 for the parts outside the CDR3, the full variable domain is DTGVSQNPRHKITKRGQNVTFRCDPISEHNRLYWYRQTLGQGPEFLTYFQNEAQLEKSRLLSDRFSAERPKGSFSTLEIQRTEQGDSAMYLCASSFDRATEAFFGQGTRLTVV.

The chain recombines TRBV12-5 with TRBJ1-6; tentatively, D is TRBD1 (5 bases). CDR3 length: 12 residues. Germline CDR1 reads LGHNT; CDR2 reads FRNRAP. V was pared by 5 bases and J by 9 bases, with 8 bases between. The DNA of the CDR3 is TGTGCTAGTGGTCGGGACTTTTCACCCCTCCACTTT. Translated: CASGRDFSPLHF. Full variable domain (outside the CDR3, taken from reference TRBV12-5 and TRBJ1-6): DARVTQTPRHKVTEMGQEVTMRCQPILGHNTVFWYRQTMMQGLELLAYFRNRAPLDDSGMPKDRFSAEMPDATLATLKIQPSEPRDSAVYFCASGRDFSPLHFGNGTRLTVT.

V usage is TRBV7-9 and J usage is TRBJ1-2; D perhaps matches TRBD1 (5 bases). Germline V CDR1 and CDR2: SEHNR, FQNEAQ (reference sequence). V dropped 5 bases and J dropped 9 bases, with 16 bases sitting between them. This CDR3 contains 13 residues. The CDR3 loop is CASSPLEGISYTF. The DNA of the CDR3 is TGTGCCAGCAGCCCCCTGGAGGGGATCAGCTACACCTTC. The whole variable domain, filled in from reference TRBV7-9 and TRBJ1-2, reads DTGVSQNPRHKITKRGQNVTFRCDPISEHNRLYWYRQTLGQGPEFLTYFQNEAQLEKSRLLSDRFSAERPKGSFSTLEIQRTEQGDSAMYLCASSPLEGISYTFGSGTRLTVV.

The V and J genes are TRBV19 and TRBJ1-2; D remains unclear. The CDR3 sequence is 18 residues long. Trimming shortened V by 3 bases and J by 8 bases, and 28 bases separated the two germline ends. Germline CDR1 reads LNHDA; CDR2 reads SQIVND (reference sequence). The chain's CDR3 is CASSITQSLEGKIRGYTF. The CDR3 region has the DNA TGTGCCAGTAGTATTACTCAAAGTTTGGAGGGAAAAATCCGCGGCTACACCTTC.

The chain has TRBV4-3 and TRBJ1-1; the D gene is possibly TRBD1 (5 bases). Germline V gene data show CDR1 as LGHNA and CDR2 as YSLEER. Trimming shortened V by 7 bases and J by 1 base, and 19 bases separated the two germline ends. This CDR3 is 16 amino acids long. CDR3 DNA: TGCGCCAGCACCTCCGCCCCAGGGTTTTCGAACACTGAAGCTTTCTTT. Amino acid sequence: CASTSAPGFSNTEAFF.

This clone has more than one count but fewer than ten. The chain recombines TRBV4-2 with TRBJ2-7; 9 nucleotides match TRBD1. Germline V gene data show CDR1 as LGHNA and CDR2 as YNFKEQ. The CDR3 totals 13 residues. Trimming removed 8 bases from V and 7 bases from J; junction bases left unmatched: 9. CDR3 region: CASSPGTGNEQYF. CDR3 coding DNA: TGTGCCAGCTCCCCCGGGACAGGGAATGAGCAGTACTTC.

This clone was detected only once. The rearrangement uses TRBV9 and TRBJ2-2, with 10 nucleotides matching TRBD2. The CDR3 covers 16 residues. Germline assignment: CDR1 SGDLS and CDR2 YYNGEE. Trimming removed 3 bases from V and 1 base from J; junction bases left unmatched: 3. The CDR3: CASSEIAGGNTGELFF. For the CDR3, the DNA is TGTGCCAGCAGCGAAATAGCGGGGGGGAACACCGGGGAGCTGTTTTTT. Full variable domain (missing parts from reference TRBV9 and TRBJ2-2): DSGVTQTPKHLITATGQRVTLRCSPRSGDLSVYWYQQSLDQGLQFLIQYYNGEERAKGNILERFSAQQFPDLHSELNLSSLELGDSALYFCASSEIAGGNTGELFFGEGSRLTVL.

V gene TRBV28 combines with J gene TRBJ2-5, with 7 bases lining up with TRBD1. The J call may be mistaken, given a closer DNA end match to TRBJ2-7. The CDR3 runs 12 residues. From germline, CDR1 is MDHEN and CDR2 SYDVKM. CDR3 bases: TGTGCCAGCAGACCACAGGGGCTCGAGCAGTACTTC. Translating gives CASRPQGLEQYF.

The J gene is TRBJ1-1, the V gene TRBV19, with TRBD1 identical over 9 bases. Unmatched junction bases numbered 8, after V lost 3 bases and J lost 6 bases. The CDR3 sequence is 15 residues long. Germline assignment: CDR1 LNHDA and CDR2 SQIVND (reference sequence). For the CDR3, the DNA is TGTGCCAGTAGTATTGGGGACAGGGTAGTAGCTGAAGCTTTCTTT. Its translation is CASSIGDRVVAEAFF.

On this clone itself: An end of the junction does not agree with germline; a read error may underlie this. V is TRBV4-1 and J is TRBJ1-2; 8 bases match TRBD1. The CDR3 covers 17 residues. CDR1 and CDR2 from the germline V gene are MGHRA and YSYEKL. The CDR3 loop reads CASSKELTGADNYGYTF. DNA for the CDR3: TGCGCCAGCAGCAAAGAATTGACAGGGGCGGATAACTATGGCTACACCTTC.

This sequence joins TRBV6-5 and TRBJ1-1; D is uncertain. Germline assignment: CDR1 MNHEY and CDR2 SVGAGI. The CDR3 consists of 14 residues. V was cut by 3 bases and J by 1 base, with 9 bases left in between. The CDR3 spells CASSYRGENTEAFF. CDR3 in DNA: TGTGCCAGCAGTTATCGGGGAGAGAACACTGAAGCTTTCTTT.

The V call is TRBV5-1, the J call TRBJ2-5; 9 positions match TRBD2. This CDR3 region has 17 residues. Losses at the gene ends were 5 bases for V and 1 base for J; bases not matched to a gene: 12. Germline loops: CDR1 SGHRS, CDR2 YFSETQ. The CDR3 coding sequence is TGCGCCAGCAGACGAGGACCAGAGCGGGGGGTCCAAGAGACCCAGTACTTC. It codes for CASRRGPERGVQETQYF.

This sequence joins TRBV5-5 and TRBJ2-7; 14 nucleotides match TRBD2. This CDR3 has 17 residues. Germline V CDR1 and CDR2: SGHKS, YYEKEE (reference sequence). Trimming took 1 base from V and 5 from J; bases not matched to a gene: 8. CDR3 sequence: CASSLTGTSGRANEQYF. CDR3 nucleotides: TGTGCCAGCAGCTTGACCGGGACTAGCGGGAGAGCGAACGAGCAGTACTTC.

This clone was counted a few times. This rearrangement joins TRBV27 to TRBJ1-1; D ambiguous. With 6 bases removed from V and 1 base from J, the gap between germline ends came to 15 bases. From germline, CDR1 is MNHEY and CDR2 SMNVEV (reference sequence). This CDR3 contains 15 residues. The CDR3 loop is CASSVYLPENTEAFF. In DNA, the CDR3 is TGTGCCAGCAGCGTTTACCTTCCAGAGAACACTGAAGCTTTCTTT.